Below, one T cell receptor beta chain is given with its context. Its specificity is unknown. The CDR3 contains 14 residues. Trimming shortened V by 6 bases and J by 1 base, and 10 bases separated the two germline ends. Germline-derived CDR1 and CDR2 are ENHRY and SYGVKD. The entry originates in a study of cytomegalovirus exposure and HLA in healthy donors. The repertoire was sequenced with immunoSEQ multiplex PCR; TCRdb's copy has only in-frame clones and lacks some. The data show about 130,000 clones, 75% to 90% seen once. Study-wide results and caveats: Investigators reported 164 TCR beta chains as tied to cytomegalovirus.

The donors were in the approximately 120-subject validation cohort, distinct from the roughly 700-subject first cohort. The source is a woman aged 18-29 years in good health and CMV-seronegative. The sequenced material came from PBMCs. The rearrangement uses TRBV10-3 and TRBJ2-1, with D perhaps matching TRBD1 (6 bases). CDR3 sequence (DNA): TGTGCCATCAGGACAGACAGGTCCTACAATGAGCAGTTCTTC. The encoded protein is CAIRTDRSYNEQFF.